Sequencing of this TCR beta chain was carried out in a study of T cells in Graves' hyperthyroidism and ophthalmopathy. Stability of Graves' hyperthyroidism was defined as absent ophthalmopathy progression within 18 months. Lactation, pregnancy, other autoimmune disease or uncontrolled infection led to exclusion of patients. This clonotype appeared many times. Germline V gene data show CDR1 as LNHNV and CDR2 as YYDKDF (reference sequence). The V end lost 5 bases, the J end lost 5 bases, and 12 bases lay between the germline ends. The CDR3 contains 14 residues. Amplified TCR beta CDR3 regions came from RNA transcripts. The HTBI primer set drove a first-round RT-PCR of the TCR CDR3. TCRdb redid the calling of the multiplex PCR reads with MiXCR, one entry per CDR3 protein. The profile covers approximately 640,000 distinct CDR3 sequences, with roughly 17% appearing a single time and about 16% taken by the ten largest.

This chain connects TRBV15 to TRBJ1-4; no reliable D call. The TCR was taken from a man in his fifties with Graves' hyperthyroidism. The sequenced sample consisted of blood. As DNA, the CDR3 is TGTGCCACCAGCCCTCGTGGAGGGAATGAAAAACTGTTTTTT. Translation: CATSPRGGNEKLFF.